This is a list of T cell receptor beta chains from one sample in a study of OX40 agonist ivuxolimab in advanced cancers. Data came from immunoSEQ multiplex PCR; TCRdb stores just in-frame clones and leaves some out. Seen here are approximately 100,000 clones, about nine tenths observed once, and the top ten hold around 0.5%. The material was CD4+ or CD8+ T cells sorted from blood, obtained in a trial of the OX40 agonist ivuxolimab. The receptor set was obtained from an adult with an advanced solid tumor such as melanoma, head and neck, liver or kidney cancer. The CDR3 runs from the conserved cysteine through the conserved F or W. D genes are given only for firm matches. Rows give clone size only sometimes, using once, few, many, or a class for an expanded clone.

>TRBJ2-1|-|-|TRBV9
CASSRTGALNEQFF
TGTGCCAGCAGCCGTACGGGGGCGTTGAATGAGCAGTTCTTC
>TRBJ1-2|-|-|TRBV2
CASSEAGGRPNYGYTF
TGTGCCAGCAGTGAAGCAGGCGGCAGACCTAACTATGGCTACACCTTC
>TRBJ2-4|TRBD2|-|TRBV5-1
CASSQAGATSLQYF
TGCGCCAGCAGCCAAGCGGGGGCTACTTCCCTTCAGTACTTC
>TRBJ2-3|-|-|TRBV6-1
CASSANSGVPTDTQYF
TGTGCCAGCAGTGCGAATTCGGGCGTCCCCACAGATACGCAGTATTTT
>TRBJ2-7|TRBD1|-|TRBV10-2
CASSEVRTGNYEQYF
TGCGCCAGCAGTGAAGTTAGGACAGGGAACTACGAGCAGTACTTC
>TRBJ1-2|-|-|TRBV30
CAWGLNYGYTF
TGTGCCTGGGGCCTGAACTATGGCTACACCTTC
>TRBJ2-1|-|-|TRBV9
CASSPRDYNEQFF
TGTGCCAGCAGCCCCCGCGACTACAATGAGCAGTTCTTC
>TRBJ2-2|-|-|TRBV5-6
CASSPRVGANTGELFF
TGTGCCAGCAGCCCGAGGGTAGGGGCGAACACCGGGGAGCTGTTTTTT
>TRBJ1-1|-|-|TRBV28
CASSGQMNTEAFF
TGTGCCAGCAGTGGGCAAATGAACACTGAAGCTTTCTTT
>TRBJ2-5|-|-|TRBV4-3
CASSQDWGSQETQYF
TGCGCCAGCAGCCAAGACTGGGGGAGCCAAGAGACCCAGTACTTC
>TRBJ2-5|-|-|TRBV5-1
CASSRGAGETQYF
TGCGCCAGCAGCAGGGGGGCAGGGGAGACCCAGTACTTC
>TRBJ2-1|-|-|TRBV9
CASSDRRAGYNEQFF
TGTGCCAGCAGCGACCGAAGGGCGGGGTACAATGAGCAGTTCTTC
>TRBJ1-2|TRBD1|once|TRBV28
CASRPTGTGALYGYTF
TGTGCCAGCAGGCCGACCGGGACAGGGGCGCTCTATGGCTACACCTTC
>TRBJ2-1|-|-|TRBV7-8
CASSLAPSSIDEQFF
TGTGCCAGCAGCTTAGCCCCTAGCAGTATCGATGAGCAGTTCTTC
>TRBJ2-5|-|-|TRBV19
CASSILGGEETQYF
TGTGCCAGTAGTATACTAGGGGGGGAAGAGACCCAGTACTTC
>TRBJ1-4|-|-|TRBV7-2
CASSLALGNNEKLFF
TGTGCCAGCAGCTTAGCGTTGGGGAATAATGAAAAACTGTTTTTT
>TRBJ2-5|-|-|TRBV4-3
CASSQESQERTQYF
TGCGCCAGCAGCCAAGAATCCCAGGAACGGACCCAGTACTTC
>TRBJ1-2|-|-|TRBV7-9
CASSLEGGGYTF
TGTGCCAGCAGCTTAGAGGGGGGCGGCTACACCTTC
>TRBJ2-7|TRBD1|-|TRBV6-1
CASQWTGMYEQYF
TGTGCCAGCCAATGGACAGGGATGTACGAGCAGTACTTC
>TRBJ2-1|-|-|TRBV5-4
CASSSSSMDEQFF
TGTGCCAGCAGCTCTTCTTCAATGGATGAGCAGTTCTTC
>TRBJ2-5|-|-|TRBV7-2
CASSPGDRKTQYF
TGTGCCAGCAGCCCGGGGGACAGAAAGACCCAGTACTTC
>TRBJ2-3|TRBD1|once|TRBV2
CASSVTAGQGGGTDTQYF
TGTGCCAGCAGCGTTACCGCGGGACAGGGGGGTGGCACAGATACGCAGTATTTT
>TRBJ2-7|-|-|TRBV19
CASSIRDRPYEQYF
TGTGCCAGTAGTATTAGGGACCGCCCCTACGAGCAGTACTTC
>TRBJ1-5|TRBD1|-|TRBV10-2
CASSGGQGRNQPQHF
TGCGCCAGCAGTGGGGGACAGGGGCGGAATCAGCCCCAGCATTTT
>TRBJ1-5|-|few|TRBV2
CASSLGNNQPQHF
TGTGCCAGCAGTTTAGGGAACAATCAGCCCCAGCATTTT
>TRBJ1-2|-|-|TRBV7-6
CASSPDRNYGYTF
TGTGCCAGCAGCCCAGACAGGAACTATGGCTACACCTTC
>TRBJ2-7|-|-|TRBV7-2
CASSPSSPEQYF
TGTGCCAGCAGCCCTAGCAGTCCTGAGCAGTACTTC
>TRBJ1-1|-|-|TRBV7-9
CASLNTEAFF
TGTGCCAGTTTGAACACTGAAGCTTTCTTT
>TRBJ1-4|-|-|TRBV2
CASEGGGSNEKLFF
TGTGCCAGCGAGGGCGGGGGCAGTAATGAAAAACTGTTTTTT
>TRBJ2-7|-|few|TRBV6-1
CASSEVFQVVYEQYF
TGTGCCAGCAGTGAAGTGTTTCAGGTGGTCTACGAGCAGTACTTC
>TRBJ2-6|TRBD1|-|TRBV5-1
CASQNPGQGARGANVLTF
TGCGCCAGCCAAAACCCGGGACAGGGGGCGCGGGGGGCCAACGTCCTGACTTTC
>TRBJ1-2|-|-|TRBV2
CASKGEGFYGYTF
TGTGCCAGCAAAGGCGAGGGGTTTTATGGCTACACCTTC
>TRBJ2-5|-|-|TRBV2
CASSGGTQGTQYF
TGTGCCAGCAGTGGCGGGACTCAAGGGACCCAGTACTTC
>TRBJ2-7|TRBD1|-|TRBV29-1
CSVEGQGAYEQYF
TGCAGCGTTGAGGGACAGGGTGCCTACGAGCAGTACTTC
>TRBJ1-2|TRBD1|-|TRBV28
CASSLGAGGNGYTF
TGTGCCAGCAGTTTGGGCGCAGGGGGAAACGGCTACACCTTC
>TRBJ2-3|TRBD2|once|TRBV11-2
CASSLLASGGTDTQYF
TGTGCCAGCAGCTTATTGGCTAGCGGGGGGACAGATACGCAGTATTTT
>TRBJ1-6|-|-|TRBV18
CASSPPLGNSPLHF
TGTGCCAGCTCACCCCCTTTGGGGAATTCACCCCTCCACTTT
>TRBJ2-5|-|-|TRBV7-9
CASSLARWPLGETQYF
TGTGCCAGCAGCTTAGCGCGGTGGCCCCTTGGGGAGACCCAGTACTTC
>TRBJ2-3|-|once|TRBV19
CASSIQRADTQYF
TGTGCCAGTAGTATCCAGCGAGCAGATACGCAGTATTTT
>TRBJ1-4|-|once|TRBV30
CAFGQRGYEKLFF
TGTGCCTTCGGACAAAGGGGCTATGAAAAACTGTTTTTT
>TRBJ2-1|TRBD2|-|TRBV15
CATSRAGAGGFEQFF
TGTGCCACCAGCAGAGCGGGAGCGGGGGGGTTTGAGCAGTTCTTC
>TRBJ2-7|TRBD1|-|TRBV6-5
CASSYRARGNYEQYF
TGTGCCAGCAGTTACAGGGCCAGGGGGAATTACGAGCAGTACTTC
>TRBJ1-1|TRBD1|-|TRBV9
CASSVIQGEAFF
TGTGCCAGCAGCGTGATACAGGGGGAAGCTTTCTTT
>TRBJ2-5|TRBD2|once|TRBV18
CASSHSRLAGASSETQYF
TGTGCCAGCTCACATTCGAGACTAGCGGGGGCTTCGAGTGAGACCCAGTACTTC
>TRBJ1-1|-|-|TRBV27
CASSPKGGITEAFF
TGTGCCAGCAGTCCAAAGGGGGGTATCACTGAAGCTTTCTTT
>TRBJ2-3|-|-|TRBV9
CASSVAAHTDTQYF
TGTGCCAGCAGCGTAGCGGCCCACACAGATACGCAGTATTTT
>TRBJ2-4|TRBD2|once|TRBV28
CASSREGGIQYF
TGTGCCAGCAGCCGGGAGGGGGGGATTCAGTACTTC
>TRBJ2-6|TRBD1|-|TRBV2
CAEGAATSGANVLTF
TGTGCCGAGGGGGCAGCTACCTCTGGGGCCAACGTCCTGACTTTC
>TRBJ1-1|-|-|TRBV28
CASRVTGVAFF
TGTGCCAGCAGGGTCACGGGAGTGGCTTTCTTT